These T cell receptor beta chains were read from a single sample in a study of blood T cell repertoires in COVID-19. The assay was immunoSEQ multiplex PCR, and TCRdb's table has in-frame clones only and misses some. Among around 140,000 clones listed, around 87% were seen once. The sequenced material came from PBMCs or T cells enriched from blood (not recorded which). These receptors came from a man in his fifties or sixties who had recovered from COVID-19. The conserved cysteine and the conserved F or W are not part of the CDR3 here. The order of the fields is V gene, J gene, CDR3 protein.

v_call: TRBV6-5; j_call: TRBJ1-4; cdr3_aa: ASSYGGRLF
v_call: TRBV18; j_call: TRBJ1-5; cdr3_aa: ASSPLSPYRGPNSNQPQH
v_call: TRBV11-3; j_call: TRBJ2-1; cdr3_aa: ASSSRWNEQF
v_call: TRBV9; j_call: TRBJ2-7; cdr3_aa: ASSKGNTYEQY
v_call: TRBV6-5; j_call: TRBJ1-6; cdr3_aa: ASSRQGAGNSPLH
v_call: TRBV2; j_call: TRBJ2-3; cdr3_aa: ASSGTRSGGPTDTQY
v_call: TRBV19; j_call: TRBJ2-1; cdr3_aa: ASSIGRLAHWQF
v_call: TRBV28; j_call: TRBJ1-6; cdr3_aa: ASSLVAGVGTPLH
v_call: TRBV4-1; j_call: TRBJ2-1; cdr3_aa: ASSQAPGLAGKGQF
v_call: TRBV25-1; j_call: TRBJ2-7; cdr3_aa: ASTKTGFYEQY
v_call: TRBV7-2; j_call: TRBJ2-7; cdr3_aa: ASSLRAGSEQY